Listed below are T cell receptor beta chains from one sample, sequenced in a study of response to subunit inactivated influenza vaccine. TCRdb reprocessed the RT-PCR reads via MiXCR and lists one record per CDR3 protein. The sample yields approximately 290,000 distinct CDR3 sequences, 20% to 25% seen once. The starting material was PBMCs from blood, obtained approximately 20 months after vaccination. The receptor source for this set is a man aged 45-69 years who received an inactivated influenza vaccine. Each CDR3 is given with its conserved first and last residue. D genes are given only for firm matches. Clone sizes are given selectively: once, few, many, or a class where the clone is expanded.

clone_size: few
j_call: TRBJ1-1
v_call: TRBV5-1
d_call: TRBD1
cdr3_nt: TGCGCCAGCAGCCCTGGGACAGGGCTGGGAACTGAAGCTTTCTTT
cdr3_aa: CASSPGTGLGTEAFF

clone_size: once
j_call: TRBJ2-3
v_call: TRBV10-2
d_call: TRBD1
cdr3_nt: TGCGCCAGCAGCCACAGGGGGCGCGGGACAGATACGCAGTATTTT
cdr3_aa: CASSHRGRGTDTQYF

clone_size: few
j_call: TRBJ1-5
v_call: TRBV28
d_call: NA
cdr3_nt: TGTGCCAGCCAACAAAACGCCGGGGTCCGTCAGCCCCAGCATTTT
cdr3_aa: CASQQNAGVRQPQHF

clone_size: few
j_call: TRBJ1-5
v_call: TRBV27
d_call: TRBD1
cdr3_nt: TGTGCCAGCAGTTCGGGATGGACAGGGAATCAGCCCCAGCATTTT
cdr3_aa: CASSSGWTGNQPQHF

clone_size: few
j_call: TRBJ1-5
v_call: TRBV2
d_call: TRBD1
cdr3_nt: TGTGCCAGCAGTGGAGGGACAGGGACGCAGCCCCAGCATTTT
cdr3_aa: CASSGGTGTQPQHF

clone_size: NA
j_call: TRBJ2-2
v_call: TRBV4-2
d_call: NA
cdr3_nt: TGTGCCAGCAGCCAAGACGCAGAAGAATATACCGGGGAGCTGTTTTTT
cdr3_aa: CASSQDAEEYTGELFF

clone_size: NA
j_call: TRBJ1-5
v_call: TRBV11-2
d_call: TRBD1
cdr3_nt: TGTGCCAGCAGCTTGGGACAGATCGCCACAGCCAATAGCAATCAGCCCCAGCATTTT
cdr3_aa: CASSLGQIATANSNQPQHF

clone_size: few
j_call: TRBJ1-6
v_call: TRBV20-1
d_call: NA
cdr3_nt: TGCAGTGCTAGAGGGGCCAGGTATTCACCCCTCCACTTT
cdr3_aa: CSARGARYSPLHF

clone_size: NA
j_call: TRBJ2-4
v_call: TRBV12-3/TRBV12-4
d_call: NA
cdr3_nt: TGTGCCAGCAGTTTGGACCATGTAACCAAAAACATTCAGTACTTC
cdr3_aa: CASSLDHVTKNIQYF

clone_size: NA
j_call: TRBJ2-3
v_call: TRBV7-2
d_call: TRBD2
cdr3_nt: TGTGCCAGCAGCGTCAATCGGGTGGGACTAGCGGGGGGATACACAGATACGCAGTATTTT
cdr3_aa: CASSVNRVGLAGGYTDTQYF

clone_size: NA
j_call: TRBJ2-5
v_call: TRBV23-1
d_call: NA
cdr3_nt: TGCGCCAGCAGTCAAATCCCAGAGGACGGAGAGACCCAGTACTTC
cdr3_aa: CASSQIPEDGETQYF

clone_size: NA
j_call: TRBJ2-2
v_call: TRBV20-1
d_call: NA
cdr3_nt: TGCAGTGCCACCCATCCCCACAAGAACACCGGGGAGCTGTTTTTT
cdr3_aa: CSATHPHKNTGELFF

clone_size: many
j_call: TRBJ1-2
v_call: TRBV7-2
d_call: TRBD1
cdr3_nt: TGTGCCAGCAGCTTAGAGATAACAGGGGTCGGGGGGTATGGCTACACCTTC
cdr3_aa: CASSLEITGVGGYGYTF

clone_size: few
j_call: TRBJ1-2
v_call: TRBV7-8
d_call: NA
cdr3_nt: TGTGCCAGCAGCTTAGGGTGGGACCTCGGAGGCTACACCTTC
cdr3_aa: CASSLGWDLGGYTF

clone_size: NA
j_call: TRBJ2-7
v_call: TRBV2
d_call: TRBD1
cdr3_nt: TGTGCCAGCAGTGTAACAGGGGGTCCCCCTACCGAGCAGTACTTC
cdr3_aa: CASSVTGGPPTEQYF

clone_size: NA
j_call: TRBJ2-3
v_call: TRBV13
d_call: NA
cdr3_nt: TGTGCCAGCAGCTTGAACGGAGCCAGCACAGATACGCAGTATTTT
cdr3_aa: CASSLNGASTDTQYF

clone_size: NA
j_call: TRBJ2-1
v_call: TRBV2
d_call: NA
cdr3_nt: TGTGCCAGCCGCCGGGACATCCTATACATTTCAGAGCAGTTCTTC
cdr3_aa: CASRRDILYISEQFF

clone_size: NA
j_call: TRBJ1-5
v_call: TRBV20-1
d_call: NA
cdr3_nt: TGCAGTGCTAGAGTTACAGGTAATCAGCCCCAGCATTTT
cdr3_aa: CSARVTGNQPQHF

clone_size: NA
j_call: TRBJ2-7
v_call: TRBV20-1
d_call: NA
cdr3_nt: TGCAGTGCTAGAGAATCAGGGGACTACGAGCAGTACTTC
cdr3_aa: CSARESGDYEQYF

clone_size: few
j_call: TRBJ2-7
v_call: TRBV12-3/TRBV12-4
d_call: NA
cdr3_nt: TGTGCCAGCAGTGAATATGGGGATGACGAGCAGTACTTC
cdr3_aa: CASSEYGDDEQYF

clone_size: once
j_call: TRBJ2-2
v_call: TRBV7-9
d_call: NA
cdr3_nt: TGTGCCGGAGGAATAGGCCCCAAGCCGAACACCGGGGAGCTGTTTTTT
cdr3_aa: CAGGIGPKPNTGELFF

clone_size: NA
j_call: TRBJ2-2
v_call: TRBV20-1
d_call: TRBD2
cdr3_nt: TGCAGTGCCAAAGTCCCGGGACTAGGGATCGGGGAGCTGTTTTTT
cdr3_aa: CSAKVPGLGIGELFF

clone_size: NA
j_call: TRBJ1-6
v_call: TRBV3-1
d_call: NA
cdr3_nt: TGTGCCAGCAGCCGACTCCACAGGGAGAATAAATCACCCCTCCACTTT
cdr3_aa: CASSRLHRENKSPLHF

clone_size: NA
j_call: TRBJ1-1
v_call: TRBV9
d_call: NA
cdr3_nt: TGTGCCAGCAGCGAGGGGAGCATGAACACTGAAGCTTTCTTT
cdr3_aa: CASSEGSMNTEAFF

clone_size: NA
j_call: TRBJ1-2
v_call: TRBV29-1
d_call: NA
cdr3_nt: TGCAGCGTTGCCCCGAGGGACAAGCCTAACTATGGCTACACCTTC
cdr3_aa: CSVAPRDKPNYGYTF

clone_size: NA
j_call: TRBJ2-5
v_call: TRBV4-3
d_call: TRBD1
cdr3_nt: TGCGCCAGCAGCCAAGGACAGGGGGTTGGGGCCCAGTACTTC
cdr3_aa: CASSQGQGVGAQYF

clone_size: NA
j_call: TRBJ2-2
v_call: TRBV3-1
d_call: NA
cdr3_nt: TGTGCCAGCAGCCAAGTCGTAGCCGGGGAGCTGTTTTTT
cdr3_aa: CASSQVVAGELFF

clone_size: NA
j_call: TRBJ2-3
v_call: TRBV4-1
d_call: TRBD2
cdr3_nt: TGCGCCAGCAGCCCAGTTTATCCGGGACTAGCGGAAAGCACAGATACGCAGTATTTT
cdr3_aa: CASSPVYPGLAESTDTQYF

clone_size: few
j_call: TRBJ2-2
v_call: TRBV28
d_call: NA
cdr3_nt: TGTGCCAGCAGTCTACCCACCGGGGAGCTGTTTTTT
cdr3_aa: CASSLPTGELFF

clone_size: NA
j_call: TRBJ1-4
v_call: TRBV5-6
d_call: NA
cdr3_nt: TGTGCCAGCAGCTTGGCCCAGTATAATGAAAAACTGTTTTTT
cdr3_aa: CASSLAQYNEKLFF

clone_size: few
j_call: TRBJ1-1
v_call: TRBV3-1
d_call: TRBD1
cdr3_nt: TGTGCCAGCAGCTTCGGACAGGGAAGCACTGAAGCTTTCTTT
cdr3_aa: CASSFGQGSTEAFF

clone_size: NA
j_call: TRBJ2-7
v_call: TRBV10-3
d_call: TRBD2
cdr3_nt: TGTGCCATCAGTGAGTCTGCGGGAGGGCCTAAGGAATCCTACGAGCAGTACTTC
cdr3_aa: CAISESAGGPKESYEQYF

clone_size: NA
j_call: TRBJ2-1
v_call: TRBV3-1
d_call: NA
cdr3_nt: TGTGCCAGCAGCCAAGAAGGGTGGGCCTACAATGAGCAGTTCTTC
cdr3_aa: CASSQEGWAYNEQFF

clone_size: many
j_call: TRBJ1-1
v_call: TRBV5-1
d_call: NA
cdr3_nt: TGCGCCAGCAGCTTACCCCAATCGAACACTGAAGCTTTCTTT
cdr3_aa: CASSLPQSNTEAFF

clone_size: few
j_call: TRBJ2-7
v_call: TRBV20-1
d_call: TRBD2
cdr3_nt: TGCAGTGCTAGAGATAGTGTGACTAGCGGGATTCTACTCGAGCAGTACTTC
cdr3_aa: CSARDSVTSGILLEQYF

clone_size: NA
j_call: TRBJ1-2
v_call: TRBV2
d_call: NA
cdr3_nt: TGTGCCAGCAGTACCACAGGCTATGGCTACACCTTC
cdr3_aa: CASSTTGYGYTF

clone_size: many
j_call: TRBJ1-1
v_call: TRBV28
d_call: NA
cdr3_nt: TGTGCCAGCAGTTTGGTGACAGTCATGAACACTGAAGCTTTCTTT
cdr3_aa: CASSLVTVMNTEAFF

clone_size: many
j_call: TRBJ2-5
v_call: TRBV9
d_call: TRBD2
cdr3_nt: TGTGCCAGCAGCGTAGCTTATTCCGGGGGGGAAGAGACCCAGTACTTC
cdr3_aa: CASSVAYSGGEETQYF

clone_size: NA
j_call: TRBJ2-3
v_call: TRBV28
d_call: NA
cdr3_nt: TGTGCCAGCAGTTTCCGGGAAGTATTTAGGACAGATACGCAGTATTTT
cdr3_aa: CASSFREVFRTDTQYF

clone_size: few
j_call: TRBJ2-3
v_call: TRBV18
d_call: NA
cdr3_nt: TGTGCCAGCTCACCCAGGACCCAGGGAGATACGCAGTATTTT
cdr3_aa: CASSPRTQGDTQYF

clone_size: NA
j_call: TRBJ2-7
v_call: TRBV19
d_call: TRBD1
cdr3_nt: TGTGCCAGTAGTATGGGACAGGGGGGTCTCTACGAGCAGTACTTC
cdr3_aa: CASSMGQGGLYEQYF

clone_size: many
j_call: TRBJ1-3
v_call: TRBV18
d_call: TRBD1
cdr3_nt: TGTGCCAGCTCATCAAACCAGGGGGCTGGAAACACCATATATTTT
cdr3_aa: CASSSNQGAGNTIYF

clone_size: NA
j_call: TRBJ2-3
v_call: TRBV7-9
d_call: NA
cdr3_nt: TGTGCCAGCAGCTTAGACCTCCAGTCGCAGTATTTT
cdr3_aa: CASSLDLQSQYF

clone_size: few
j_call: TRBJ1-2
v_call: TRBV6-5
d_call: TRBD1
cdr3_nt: TGTGCCAGCAGTTTAAGCACAGGGGGCAATGGCTACACCTTC
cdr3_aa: CASSLSTGGNGYTF

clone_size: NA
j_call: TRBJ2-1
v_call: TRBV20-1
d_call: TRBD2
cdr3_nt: TGCAGTGCCCAGATAGCGGGAGCCTACAATGAGCAGTTCTTC
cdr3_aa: CSAQIAGAYNEQFF